Shown below are 13 T cell receptor beta chains from a single sample sequenced in a study of TIL therapy for anti-PD-1-resistant metastatic lung cancer. The libraries were made with immunoSEQ v3. Sequencing was performed with immunoSEQ multiplex PCR; in TCRdb, only in-frame clones are kept and a portion is missing. The table includes about 100,000 clones, under 70% detected once. Time point meaning: pre-treatment sample, taken before nivolumab and TIL therapy. The tumor samples were excised metastases, mostly pleural nodules or supraclavicular lymph nodes. The input for sequencing was tumor tissue, taken at baseline. These receptors all stem from a person between 30 and 80 years old with non-small cell lung cancer.

This sequence joins TRBV3-1 (or the pseudogene TRBV3-2) and TRBJ1-3; 7 bases align to TRBD1. The CDR3 is 15 residues long. Unmatched junction bases numbered 3, after V lost 2 bases and J lost 2 bases. Germline V lookup: CDR1 LGHDT, CDR2 YNNKEL (reference sequence). The DNA of the CDR3 is TGTGCCAGCAGCCAACCCACAGGGGCTGGAAACACCATATATTTT. The encoded protein is CASSQPTGAGNTIYF.

This clone came up once. The chain combines TRBV7-9 with TRBJ2-4, with a tentative D call TRBD1 (5 bases). V was pared by 5 bases and J by 4 bases, with 15 bases between. Germline V gene sequence: CDR1 SEHNR, CDR2 FQNEAQ (reference sequence). CDR3 size: 15 residues. The CDR3 spells CASSVTGSPKNIQYF. The CDR3 DNA reads TGTGCCAGCAGCGTAACAGGTAGCCCTAAAAACATTCAGTACTTC.

This clone was seen a handful of times. The chain has TRBV3-1 (or the pseudogene TRBV3-2) and TRBJ1-1; 7 bases line up with TRBD1. The CDR3 sequence is 16 residues long. V lost 3 bases to trimming and J lost 2 bases; unmatched junction nucleotides: 9. Germline V gene data show CDR1 as LGHDT and CDR2 as YNNKEL (reference sequence). The CDR3 reads CASSHSLQGFNTEAFF. The CDR3 coding sequence is TGTGCCAGCAGCCATTCCCTACAGGGGTTTAACACTGAAGCTTTCTTT.

V and J are TRBV30 and TRBJ2-7, with 8 positions matching TRBD1. The CDR3 consists of 18 residues. Per germline, CDR1 GTSNPN and CDR2 SVGIG (reference sequence). Trimming at V came to 2 bases and at J to 3 bases, leaving 18 bases not matched to a gene. The CDR3 reads CAWSPPGGQRKSFYEQYF. The CDR3 DNA is TGTGCCTGGAGTCCACCAGGGGGCCAGAGAAAGTCTTTCTACGAGCAGTACTTC.

This chain joins TRBV11-2 and TRBJ2-7; no reliable D call. Trimming shortened V by 1 base and J by 1 base, and 8 bases separated the two germline ends. Germline CDR1 SGHAT, CDR2 FQNNGV. The CDR3 contains 14 residues. CDR3 sequence reads: CASSLAGRSYEQYF. CDR3 bases: TGTGCCAGCAGCTTAGCGGGCAGATCCTACGAGCAGTACTTC.

The chain couples TRBV7-2 to TRBJ2-5; a weak D match, TRBD1 (5 bases). The CDR3 extends over 14 amino acids. V lost 2 bases and J lost 5, with 12 bases in between. Germline V gives CDR1 SGHTA, CDR2 FQGNSA. CDR3 sequence reads: CASSLSWGAETQYF. In DNA, the CDR3 is TGTGCCAGCAGCTTATCATGGGGCGCGGAGACCCAGTACTTC.

The CDR3 sequence: CASSGTSGSYEQYF. In nucleotides, the CDR3 is TGTGCCAGCAGCGGGACTAGCGGATCCTACGAGCAGTACTTC. The V and J genes are TRBV5-6 and TRBJ2-7; 11 nucleotides agree with TRBD2. This CDR3 contains 14 residues. Germline V gene data show CDR1 as SGHDT and CDR2 as YYEEEE. J lost 1 base, V lost 4 bases, and 1 base had no gene match. The variable domain in full, with the rest retrieved from reference TRBV5-6 and TRBJ2-7, is DAGVTQSPTHLIKTRGQQVTLRCSPKSGHDTVSWYQQALGQGPQFIFQYYEEEERQRGNFPDRFSGHQFPNYSSELNVNALLLGDSALYLCASSGTSGSYEQYFGPGTRLTVT.

Only one count was recorded for this clone. This chain connects TRBV7-2 to TRBJ1-1; maybe TRBD1 (5 bases). This CDR3 is 16 amino acids long. Germline CDR1 SGHTA, CDR2 FQGNSA. Trimming took off 3 bases at V and 4 bases at J, with 18 bases between the two ends. The CDR3 spells CASSFSSRAAGTEAFF. The CDR3 DNA sequence: TGTGCCAGCAGCTTCTCAAGCAGGGCCGCTGGCACTGAAGCTTTCTTT. Looking up the rest from reference TRBV7-2 and TRBJ1-1 gives the full variable domain: GAGVSQSPSNKVTEKGKDVELRCDPISGHTALYWYRQSLGQGLEFLIYFQGNSAPDKSGLPSDRFSAERTGGSVSTLTIQRTQQEDSAVYLCASSFSSRAAGTEAFFGQGTRLTVV.

This clone was recorded once. This chain joins TRBV6-5 and TRBJ2-5; weak D call: TRBD2 (5 bases). Looked up from germline, CDR1 is MNHEY and CDR2 is SVGAGI. This CDR3 contains 13 residues. Trimming left V 0 bases short and J 5 bases short, with 7 bases between. CDR3 nucleotide sequence: TGTGCCAGCAGTTACTCGAGAGGGGAGACCCAGTACTTC. It yields the protein CASSYSRGETQYF.

V gene TRBV4-3 combines with J gene TRBJ1-1; D remains ambiguous. Germline assignment: CDR1 LGHNA and CDR2 YSLEER. The V gene lost 1 base and the J gene lost 10 bases, with 7 bases spanning the gap. The CDR3 loop spans 11 amino acids. For the CDR3, the DNA is TGCGCCAGCAGCCAAGGGGTTGTAGCTTTCTTT. Its translation is CASSQGVVAFF.

The J gene is TRBJ2-7, the V gene TRBV4-3, with D unresolved. Per the germline V gene, CDR1 is LGHNA and CDR2 is YSLEER. The length of the CDR3 is 13 residues. V lost 2 bases and J lost 4, with 9 bases in between. CDR3 loop: CASSQHWGYEQYF. CDR3 nucleotides: TGCGCCAGCAGCCAACATTGGGGTTACGAGCAGTACTTC.

This clone has at least ten counts. V gene TRBV9 combines with J gene TRBJ2-7, with TRBD2 matching 11 bases. Germline V CDR1 and CDR2: SGDLS, YYNGEE. The CDR3 length is 15 residues. Germline trimming cut 4 bases from V and 5 bases from J; bases unmatched to any gene: 8. The CDR3 bases are TGTGCCAGCAGCCCCAATAGCGGGAGGGCCCACGAGCAGTACTTC. This codes for CASSPNSGRAHEQYF.

J is TRBJ1-1 and V is TRBV6-1; 8 bases are shared with TRBD1. The length of the CDR3 is 15 residues. Germline CDR1 is MNHNS and CDR2 is SASEGT. J was trimmed by 5 bases and V by 2 bases; bases with no gene match: 7. The CDR3 here is CASSESGQGSTEAFF. In DNA form, the CDR3 reads TGTGCCAGCAGTGAATCAGGACAGGGAAGTACTGAAGCTTTCTTT.